This T cell receptor beta chain was recovered during a study of shared clonotypes between healthy human individuals. Deletions cut 5 bases from V and 4 bases from J, with 15 bases between. The CDR3 totals 14 residues. Per germline, CDR1 KGHSH and CDR2 LQKENI. Here immunoSEQ multiplex PCR was the method, and the copy in TCRdb shows in-frame clones only, minus some. This table has under 1,100,000 clones, 65% to 80% appearing once. This chain uses TRBV18 with TRBJ2-7; D is perhaps TRBD2 (7 bases). The clonotype originates from a man aged 18 to 35 in good health. The sample consisted of memory CD4+ T cells sorted from blood. Subset here: CD45RA-negative fraction. The CDR3 spells CASSTGRGGYEQYF. CDR3 bases: TGTGCCAGCTCAACAGGGAGGGGTGGTTACGAGCAGTACTTC.